This TCR beta chain was sequenced for a study of blood T cell repertoires in COVID-19 (TCRdb year 2020). Broadly, across the study: Samples covering the acute and convalescent phases of COVID-19 were provided by collaborators in the United States, Italy and Spain. Where available, HLA class I and class II types were taken from metadata supplied by the sample provider and were not determined by assay-based typing. The samples were drawn from the first 160 participants of the ongoing ImmuneRACE study and from under 1,500 subjects provided by 6 global collaborators. The sample metadata nearly always contained a de-identified subject ID, COVID-19 status, age in years and sex. The prospective study material was composed of cDNA or gDNA derived from T cells, B-cell-depleted T cells, or PBMCs. A freely available public database, intended as a resource for researchers studying the immune response to SARS-CoV-2, is where the repertoires were released. The dataset comprised deeply sampled blood TCRbeta repertoires from subjects exposed to, actively infected with, or recovered from COVID-19. Broad study findings and their caveats: The quantity of clinical and demographic metadata differed by source and by participant and was supplied without curation.

For this clone: No antigen is known for it. No clone much larger than this one lies a single base away; base qualities are absent.

One collaborating source in Seattle enrolled patients while the patients were actively infected and followed the patients over time throughout the course of disease. Each collaborating institution followed its own protocols to collect whole blood in K2EDTA tubes. Collaborator samples were shipped for TCRbeta analysis as frozen whole blood, isolated PBMCs, or DNA extracted from either sample type. The germline V gene supplies CDR1 KGHDR and CDR2 SFDVKD. A distance of 21 bases separates the germline ends of V and J, which lose 12 bases and 7 bases respectively. Including the terminal cysteine and phenylalanine, the CDR3 comprises 14 residues. Only the CDR3 DNA is retained, 42 bases long and in frame from the first base. TCRbeta CDR3 regions were amplified from genomic DNA by means of the immunoSEQ Assay, a bias-controlled multiplex PCR. The study's processing was this. Nucleated cell counts per sample were estimated from amplification of reference gene primers within the assay. To quantify the absolute abundance of each unique TCRbeta CDR3 rearrangement, sequence reads were collapsed and filtered. For each sample, productive Simpson clonality was calculated as the square root of Simpson's diversity index across productive rearrangements. What TCRdb holds here is the immuneACCESS table cut down to in-frame rearrangements. Part of the clones is not present; checked against another copy, under half of the missing clones reflect an unresolved V gene, and the others are unexplained. Clone size and V and J calls were adopted from that table, with D and trimming inferred from the DNA. The sample contains roughly 410,000 clones, more than 75% of them found a single time. About 2.1% of the sample belongs to the ten largest clones.

The clonotype was recovered from a woman aged 55-69 years with COVID-19, enrolled during active disease. The rearranged chain carries TRBV24-1 and TRBJ1-5, with an unclear D gene assignment. Sequencing was carried out using peripheral blood. The DNA is TGTGCCCCGTCCGCGAGGGCCGGAGGACAGCCCCAGCATTTT. This encodes CAPSARAGGQPQHF.